This entry is about one TCR beta chain. Its specificity is not known. Here immunoSEQ multiplex PCR was the method, and the copy in TCRdb shows in-frame clones only, minus some. The table includes about 1 million clones, more than 65% detected once. This CDR3 spans 16 amino acids. Germline trimming cut 5 bases from V and 2 bases from J; bases unmatched to any gene: 8. Germline CDR1 and CDR2: LNHDA and SQIVND (reference sequence). This entry is derived from a study of shared clonotypes between healthy human individuals. About the study: Three CD4 naive, three CD4 memory, two CD8 naive and one CD8 memory plate were used per donor. Points from the study as a whole: Sorted-subset sequencing, rarefaction showed, was incomplete despite large depth. Generation probability values for non-shared clonotypes were lower than those for clonotypes shared by all four donors. Represented diversity (both genetic and exposure-history) was limited by the small number of donors.

What was sequenced was memory CD4+ T cells sorted from blood. The subset: CD45RA-negative fraction. The TCR was taken from a man aged 18-30 years in good health. The genes are TRBV19 and TRBJ2-1; TRBD2 matches at 8 bases. The CDR3 DNA reads as TGTGCCAGTAGTCCCTTGGCTAGCGGGCCCTACAATGAGCAGTTCTTC. Encoded protein: CASSPLASGPYNEQFF.